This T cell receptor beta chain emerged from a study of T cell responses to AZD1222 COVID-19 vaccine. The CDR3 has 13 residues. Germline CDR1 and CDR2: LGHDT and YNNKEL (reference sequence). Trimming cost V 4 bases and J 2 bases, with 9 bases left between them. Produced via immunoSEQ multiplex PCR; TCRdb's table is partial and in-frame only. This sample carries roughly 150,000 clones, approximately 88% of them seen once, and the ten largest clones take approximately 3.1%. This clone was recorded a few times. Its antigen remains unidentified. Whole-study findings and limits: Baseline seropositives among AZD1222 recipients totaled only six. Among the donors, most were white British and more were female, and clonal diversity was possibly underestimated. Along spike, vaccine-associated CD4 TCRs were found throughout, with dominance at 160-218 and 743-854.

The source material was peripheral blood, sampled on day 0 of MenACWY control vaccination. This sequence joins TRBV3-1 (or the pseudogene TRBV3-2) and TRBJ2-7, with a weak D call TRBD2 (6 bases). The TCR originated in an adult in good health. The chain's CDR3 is CASSRSGPYEQYF. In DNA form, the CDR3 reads TGTGCCAGCAGCCGCAGCGGGCCCTACGAGCAGTACTTC.